Each of the 14 T cell receptor beta chains below was sequenced from the same sample in a study of T cells after posttransplantation cyclophosphamide. Profiled with immunoSEQ multiplex PCR; TCRdb holds only in-frame clones, not every one. Altogether 20,000 to 25,000 clones were found in the sample, and no singletons occur. The source material was PBMCs. The receptors derive from a woman aged 55-69 years in good health, CMV-negative, and a related stem cell transplant donor.

This clone was recorded many times. The chain joins TRBV6-1 to TRBJ2-7, with 8 nucleotides matching TRBD1. CDR3 length equals 14 residues. J gave up 6 bases and V 1 base, and 5 bases lay outside the gene matches. Germline assignment: CDR1 MNHNS and CDR2 SASEGT. The CDR3 nucleotides read TGTGCCAGCAGTGAAGGGACAGGGTTTTCCGAGCAGTACGTC. Translation gives CASSEGTGFSEQYV.

This clone has at least ten counts. The J gene is TRBJ1-1, the V gene TRBV7-3; maybe TRBD1 (5 bases). The CDR3 is made up of 14 amino acids. Germline values: CDR1 SGHTA, CDR2 FQGTGA. V dropped 0 bases and J dropped 2 bases, with 7 bases sitting between them. CDR3: CASSLTDRNTEAFF. Here the CDR3 DNA reads TGTGCCAGCAGCTTAACCGACAGAAACACTGAAGCTTTCTTT.

There are many counts of this clone. The V gene is TRBV5-4, the J gene TRBJ1-3; the D is unclear. The CDR3 is 16 residues long. The V end lost 2 bases, the J end lost 0 bases, and 12 bases lay between the germline ends. Germline V gene lookup returns CDR1 SGHNT and CDR2 YYREEE (reference sequence). The CDR3 region is CASSLGPRNSGNTIYF. For the CDR3, the DNA is TGTGCCAGCAGCTTAGGCCCCAGGAACTCTGGAAACACCATATATTTT.

This clone occurred many times. The V gene is TRBV6-7, the J gene TRBJ1-5, with 7 bases aligning to TRBD1. TRBV6-7 is flagged as an ORF with uncertain function. V lost 0 bases to trimming and J lost 1 base; unmatched junction nucleotides: 0. The CDR3 extends over 15 amino acids. The CDR3 coding sequence is TGTGCCAGCAGTTACTCGACAGGGAGCAATCAGCCCCAGCATTTT. It encodes CASSYSTGSNQPQHF.

The rearrangement links TRBV9 to TRBJ2-3, with 8 bases lining up with TRBD2. Losses at the gene ends were 7 bases for V and 5 bases for J; bases not matched to a gene: 6. Germline CDR1 SGDLS, CDR2 YYNGEE. CDR3 size: 13 residues. This CDR3 is CASDPGGVDTQYF. CDR3 DNA: TGTGCCAGCGACCCGGGAGGGGTAGATACGCAGTATTTT.

This clone was picked up many times. The rearrangement joins TRBV7-9 to TRBJ2-7; 7 bases fit TRBD1. Germline values: CDR1 SEHNR, CDR2 FQNEAQ (reference sequence). The J segment lost 1 base and the V segment lost 4 bases, leaving 4 bases of the junction unmatched. The length of the CDR3 is 14 residues. The CDR3 reads CASSSMGQSYEQYV. The CDR3 nucleotides are TGTGCCAGCAGCTCCATGGGACAGTCCTACGAGCAGTACGTC.

This clone showed up just a few times. The genes are TRBV5-1 and TRBJ2-5; TRBD2 might be the D (6 bases). The CDR3 runs to 12 residues. V lost 7 bases, J lost 7 bases, and 14 bases lay in between. CDR1 and CDR2 from the germline V gene are SGHRS and YFSETQ. CDR3 amino acids: CASSEGSGTQYF. DNA of the CDR3: TGCGCCAGCTCGGAGGGATCGGGGACCCAGTACTTC.

This clone was recorded many times. In DNA, the CDR3 is TGTGCCAGCAGCGTAGCTGGGGGACAGGGCCACAATGAGCAGTTCTTC. This codes for CASSVAGGQGHNEQFF. The chain has TRBV9 and TRBJ2-1; 9 bases match TRBD1. The germline V gene encodes CDR1 SGDLS and CDR2 YYNGEE. This CDR3 is 16 amino acids long. The V and J ends lost 0 bases and 5 bases, in that order; junction bases with no gene match: 6.

In its sample, this clone was seen many times. The chain employs TRBV27 and TRBJ2-3; 7 nucleotides line up with TRBD1. CDR3 length: 13 residues. Looked up from germline, CDR1 is MNHEY and CDR2 is SMNVEV (reference sequence). With 4 bases clipped from V and 7 bases from J, the junction kept 5 bases outside the gene matches. The CDR3 DNA reads as TGTGCCAGCAGTTCCAGACAGGGTAATACGCAGTATTTT. It specifies CASSSRQGNTQYF.

This clone appeared many times. This chain joins TRBV5-1 and TRBJ1-1; D possibly corresponds to TRBD1 (6 bases). The CDR3 is 15 residues long. The V and J ends lost 4 bases and 4 bases respectively, with 17 bases between them. The germline V gene has CDR1 SGHRS and CDR2 YFSETQ. The CDR3 loop is CASSPTQGGSTEAFF. CDR3 in DNA: TGCGCCAGCAGCCCGACACAGGGTGGGTCCACTGAAGCTTTCTTT.

This clone was seen many times. The gene calls are TRBV5-4 and TRBJ2-2; 11 positions agree with TRBD2. Germline values: CDR1 SGHNT, CDR2 YYREEE (reference sequence). This CDR3 contains 17 residues. V was pared by 4 bases and J by 7 bases, with 12 bases of the junction left unmatched. The CDR3, as DNA: TGTGCCAGCAGCCCTACTAGCGGGAGAGCAACCAACGGGGAGCTGTTTTTT. Translated, it gives CASSPTSGRATNGELFF.

This clone was detected ten times or more. The chain couples TRBV11-1 to TRBJ2-4; TRBD1 matches at 8 bases. Unmatched junction bases numbered 13, after V lost 5 bases and J lost 1 base. This CDR3 comprises 18 residues. Germline CDR1 is SGHAT and CDR2 is FQDESV (reference sequence). In DNA, the CDR3 is TGTGCCAGCAGCGAGGACAGGGAGGTGGCTTTTGCCAAAAACATTCAGTACTTC. Translating it yields CASSEDREVAFAKNIQYF.

This clone showed up many times. The rearrangement uses TRBV11-1 and TRBJ2-7; 8 positions agree with TRBD2. V trimming: 5 bases; J trimming: 3 bases; junction bases outside the gene matches: 6. Germline V gives CDR1 SGHAT, CDR2 FQDESV (reference sequence). The CDR3 is 14 amino acids. The CDR3, as DNA: TGTGCCAGCAGCCGGACTAGCCCAGACTACGAGCAGTACTTC. This sequence encodes CASSRTSPDYEQYF.

This clone has a count of ten or more. This chain links TRBV28 with TRBJ1-2; 7 bases are shared with TRBD1. The CDR3 totals 15 residues. V lost 1 base and J lost 4; bases outside the gene matches: 6. The germline gives CDR1 MDHEN, CDR2 SYDVKM. The CDR3 loop reads CASSLYDRDGYGYTF. The CDR3 DNA is TGTGCCAGCAGTTTATATGACAGGGACGGCTATGGCTACACCTTC.